This T cell receptor (beta chain) was identified during a study of early T cells in non-severe SARS-CoV-2 infection. Study-level background: Bulk RNA from unsorted whole blood was sequenced; chains were unpaired.

To note about this clonotype: The antigen remains unidentified.

This CDR3 spans 13 amino acids. With 7 bases removed from V and 0 bases from J, the gap between germline ends came to 10 bases. The V gene's germline CDR1 is SNHLY and CDR2 FYNNEI. Individual cDNA molecules were tagged with unique molecular identifiers. TCRdb reprocessed the 5' RACE reads via MiXCR and lists one record per CDR3 protein. Of fewer than 130,000 distinct CDR3 sequences listed, over 9.5% are singletons. Study-wide findings and caveats: There was a bias toward anti-spike CD8 responses in VDJdb matching, which missed private and CD4 specificities.

V is TRBV2 and J is TRBJ2-7; D is unclear. This TCR came from an adult who was a healthcare worker with PCR-confirmed SARS-CoV-2 infection or an uninfected control (not recorded which). The sequences come from whole blood, collected at baseline. The CDR3 loop is CASKKGPSYEQYF. DNA of the CDR3: TGTGCCAGCAAGAAGGGTCCCTCCTACGAGCAGTACTTC.